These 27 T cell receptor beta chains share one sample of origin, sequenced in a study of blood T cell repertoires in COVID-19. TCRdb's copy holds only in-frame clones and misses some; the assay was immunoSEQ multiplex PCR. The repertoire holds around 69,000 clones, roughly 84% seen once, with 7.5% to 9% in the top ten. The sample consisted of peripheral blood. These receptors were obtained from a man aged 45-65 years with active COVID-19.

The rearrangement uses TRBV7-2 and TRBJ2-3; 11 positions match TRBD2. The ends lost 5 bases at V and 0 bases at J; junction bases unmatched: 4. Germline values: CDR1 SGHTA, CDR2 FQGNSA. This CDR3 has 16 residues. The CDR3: CASSPTSGASTDTQYF. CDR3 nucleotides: TGTGCCAGCAGCCCGACTAGCGGGGCTAGCACAGATACGCAGTATTTT.

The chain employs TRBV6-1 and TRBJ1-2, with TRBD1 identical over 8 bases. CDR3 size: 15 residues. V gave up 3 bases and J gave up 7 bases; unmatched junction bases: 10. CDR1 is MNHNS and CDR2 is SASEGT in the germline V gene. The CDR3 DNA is TGTGCCAGCAGTGACCTTTCGACAGGGGTGGGTGGCTACACCTTC. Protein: CASSDLSTGVGGYTF.

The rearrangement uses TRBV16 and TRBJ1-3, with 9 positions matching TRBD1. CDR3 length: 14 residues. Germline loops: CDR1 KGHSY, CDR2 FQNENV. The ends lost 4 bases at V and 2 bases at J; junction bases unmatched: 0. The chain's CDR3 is CASSRTGAGNTIYF. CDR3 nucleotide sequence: TGTGCCAGCAGCCGGACAGGGGCTGGAAACACCATATATTTT. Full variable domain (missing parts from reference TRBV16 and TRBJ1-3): GEEVAQTPKHLVRGEGQKAKLYCAPIKGHSYVFWYQQVLKNEFKFLISFQNENVFDETGMPKERFSAKCLPNSPCSLEIQATKLEDSAVYFCASSRTGAGNTIYFGEGSWLTVV.

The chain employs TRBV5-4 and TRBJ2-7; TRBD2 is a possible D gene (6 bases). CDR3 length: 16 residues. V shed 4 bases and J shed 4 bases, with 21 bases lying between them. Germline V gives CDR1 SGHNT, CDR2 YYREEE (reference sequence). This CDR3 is CASSPDASRRGYEQYF. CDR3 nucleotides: TGTGCCAGCAGCCCGGACGCGTCGAGGCGGGGATACGAGCAGTACTTC.

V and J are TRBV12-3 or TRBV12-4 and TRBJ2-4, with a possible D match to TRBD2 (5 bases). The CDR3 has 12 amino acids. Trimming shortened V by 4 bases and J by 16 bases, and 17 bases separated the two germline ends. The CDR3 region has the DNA TGTGCCAGCAGTTCCAAGGGTGGAGGTACATACTTC. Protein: CASSSKGGGTYF.

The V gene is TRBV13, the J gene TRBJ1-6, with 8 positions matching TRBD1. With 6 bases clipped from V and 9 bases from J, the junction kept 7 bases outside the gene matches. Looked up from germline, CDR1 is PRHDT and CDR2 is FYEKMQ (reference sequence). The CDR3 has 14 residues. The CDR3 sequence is CASSTGGGGSPLHF. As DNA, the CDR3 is TGTGCCAGCAGTACAGGGGGAGGAGGTTCACCCCTCCACTTT.

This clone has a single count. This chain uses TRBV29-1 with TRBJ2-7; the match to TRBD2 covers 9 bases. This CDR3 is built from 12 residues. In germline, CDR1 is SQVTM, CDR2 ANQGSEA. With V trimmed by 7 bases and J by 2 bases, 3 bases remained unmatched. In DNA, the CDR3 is TGCAGCGGCTCTAGCGGGGCCTACGAGCAGTACTTC. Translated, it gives CSGSSGAYEQYF.

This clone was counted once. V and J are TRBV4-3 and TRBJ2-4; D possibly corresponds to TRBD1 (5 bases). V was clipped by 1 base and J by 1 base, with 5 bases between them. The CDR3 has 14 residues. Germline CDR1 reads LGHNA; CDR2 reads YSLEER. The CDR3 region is CASSQAGAKNIQYF. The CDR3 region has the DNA TGCGCCAGCAGCCAAGCAGGGGCCAAAAACATTCAGTACTTC.

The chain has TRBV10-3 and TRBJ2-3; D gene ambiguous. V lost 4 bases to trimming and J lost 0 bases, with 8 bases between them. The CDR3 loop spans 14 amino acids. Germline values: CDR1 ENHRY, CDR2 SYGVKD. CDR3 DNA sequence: TGTGCCATCAGTGGAGTCACTAGCACAGATACGCAGTATTTT. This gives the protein CAISGVTSTDTQYF.

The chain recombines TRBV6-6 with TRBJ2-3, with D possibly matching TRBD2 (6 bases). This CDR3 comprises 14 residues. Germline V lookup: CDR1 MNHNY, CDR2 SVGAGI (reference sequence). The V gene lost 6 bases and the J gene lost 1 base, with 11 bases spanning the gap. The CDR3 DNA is TGTGCCAGCAGCGGTGGGACTGGCACAGATACGCAGTATTTT. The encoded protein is CASSGGTGTDTQYF.

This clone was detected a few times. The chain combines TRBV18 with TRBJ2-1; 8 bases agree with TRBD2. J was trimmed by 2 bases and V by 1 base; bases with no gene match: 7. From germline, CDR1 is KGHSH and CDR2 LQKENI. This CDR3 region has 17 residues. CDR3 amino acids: CASSPRSGGGTYNEQFF. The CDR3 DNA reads TGTGCCAGCTCACCACGATCGGGAGGGGGTACCTACAATGAGCAGTTCTTC.

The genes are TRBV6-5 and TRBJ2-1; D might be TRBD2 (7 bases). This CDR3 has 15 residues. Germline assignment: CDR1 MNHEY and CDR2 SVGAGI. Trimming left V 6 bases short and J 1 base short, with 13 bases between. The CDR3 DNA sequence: TGTGCCAGCAGCGGGGGGCTCCCTTCCTACAATGAGCAGTTCTTC. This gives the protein CASSGGLPSYNEQFF.

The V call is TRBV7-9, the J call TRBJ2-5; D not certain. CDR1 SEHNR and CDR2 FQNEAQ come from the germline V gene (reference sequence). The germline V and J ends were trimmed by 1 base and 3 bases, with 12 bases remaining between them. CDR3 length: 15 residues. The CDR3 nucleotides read TGTGCCAGCAGCTTAGTTGTGACTCCTAAAGAGACCCAGTACTTC. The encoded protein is CASSLVVTPKETQYF.

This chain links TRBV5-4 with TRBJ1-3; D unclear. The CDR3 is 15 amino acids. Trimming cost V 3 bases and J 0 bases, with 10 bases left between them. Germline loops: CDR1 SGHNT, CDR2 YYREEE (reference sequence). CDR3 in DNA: TGTGCCAGCAGCTCCGCGGCCACCTCTGGAAACACCATATATTTT. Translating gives CASSSAATSGNTIYF.

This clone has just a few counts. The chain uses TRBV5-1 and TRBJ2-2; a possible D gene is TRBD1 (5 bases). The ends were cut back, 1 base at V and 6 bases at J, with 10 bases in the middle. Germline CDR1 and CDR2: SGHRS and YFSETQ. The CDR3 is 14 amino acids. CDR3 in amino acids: CASSLQGPAGELFF. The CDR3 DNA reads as TGCGCCAGCAGCTTGCAGGGTCCGGCCGGGGAGCTGTTTTTT.

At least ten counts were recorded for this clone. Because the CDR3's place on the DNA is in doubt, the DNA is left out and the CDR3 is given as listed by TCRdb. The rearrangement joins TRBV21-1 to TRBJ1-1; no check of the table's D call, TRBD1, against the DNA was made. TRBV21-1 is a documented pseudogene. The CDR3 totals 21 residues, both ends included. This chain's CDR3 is CASSKVGRGTGGKNMNTEAFF.

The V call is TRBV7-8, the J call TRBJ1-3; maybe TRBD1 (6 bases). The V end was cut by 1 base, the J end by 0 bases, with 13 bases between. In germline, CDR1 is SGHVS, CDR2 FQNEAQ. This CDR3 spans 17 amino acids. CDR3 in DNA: TGTGCCAGCAGCTTAGTCGGACAGCAAAGCTCTGGAAACACCATATATTTT. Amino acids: CASSLVGQQSSGNTIYF.

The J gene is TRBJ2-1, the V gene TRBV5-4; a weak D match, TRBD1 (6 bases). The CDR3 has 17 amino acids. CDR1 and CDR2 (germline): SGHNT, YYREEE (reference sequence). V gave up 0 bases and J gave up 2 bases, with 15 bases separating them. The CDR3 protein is CASSLAPGALPYNEQFF. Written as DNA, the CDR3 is TGTGCCAGCAGCTTGGCCCCAGGGGCACTCCCCTACAATGAGCAGTTCTTC.

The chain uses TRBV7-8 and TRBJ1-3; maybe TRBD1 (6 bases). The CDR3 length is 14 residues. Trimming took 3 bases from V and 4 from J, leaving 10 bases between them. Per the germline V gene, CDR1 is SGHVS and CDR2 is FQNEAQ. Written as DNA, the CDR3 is TGTGCCAGCAGCTTCAATGGGGGCGGAAACACCATATATTTT. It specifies CASSFNGGGNTIYF.

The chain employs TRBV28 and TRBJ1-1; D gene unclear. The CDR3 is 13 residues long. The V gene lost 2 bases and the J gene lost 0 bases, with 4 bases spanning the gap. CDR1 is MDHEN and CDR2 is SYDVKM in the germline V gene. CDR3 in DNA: TGTGCCAGCAGTTTAAGAGTGAACACTGAAGCTTTCTTT. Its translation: CASSLRVNTEAFF.

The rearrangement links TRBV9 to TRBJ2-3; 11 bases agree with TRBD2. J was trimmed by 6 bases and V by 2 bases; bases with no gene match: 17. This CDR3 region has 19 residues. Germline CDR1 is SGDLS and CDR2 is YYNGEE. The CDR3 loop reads CASSVRTGLAARVSDTQYF. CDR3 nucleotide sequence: TGTGCCAGCAGCGTTCGTACGGGACTAGCGGCCCGAGTGAGTGATACGCAGTATTTT.

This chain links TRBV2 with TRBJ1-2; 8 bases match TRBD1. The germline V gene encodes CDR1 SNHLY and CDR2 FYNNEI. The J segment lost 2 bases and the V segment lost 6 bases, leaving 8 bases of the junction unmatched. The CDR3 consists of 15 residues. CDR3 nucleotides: TGTGCCAGCAGCTATTTTCAGGGGGCCAACTATGGCTACACCTTC. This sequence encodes CASSYFQGANYGYTF.

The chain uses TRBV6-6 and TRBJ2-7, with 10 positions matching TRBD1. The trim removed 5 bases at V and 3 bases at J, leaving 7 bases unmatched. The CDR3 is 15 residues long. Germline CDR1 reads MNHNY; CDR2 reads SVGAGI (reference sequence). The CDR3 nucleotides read TGTGCCAGCAGTACCGGACAGGGGGATGTCTACGAGCAGTACTTC. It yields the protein CASSTGQGDVYEQYF.

The CDR3 coding sequence is TGTGCCAGCAGCGTCCAGGGAAACACTGAAGCTTTCTTT. It translates to CASSVQGNTEAFF. The chain joins TRBV9 to TRBJ1-1; weak D call: TRBD1 (5 bases). Germline-derived CDR1 and CDR2 are SGDLS and YYNGEE. The CDR3 contains 13 residues. The germline V and J ends were trimmed by 2 bases and 2 bases, with 7 bases remaining between them.

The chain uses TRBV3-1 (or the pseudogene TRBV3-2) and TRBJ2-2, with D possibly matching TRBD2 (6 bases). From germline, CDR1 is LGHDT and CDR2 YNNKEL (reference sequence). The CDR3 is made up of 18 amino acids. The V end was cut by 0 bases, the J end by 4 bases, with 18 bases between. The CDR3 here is CASSQDRGTSLRTGELFF. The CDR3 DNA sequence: TGTGCCAGCAGCCAAGATCGCGGAACTAGCCTCCGCACCGGGGAGCTGTTTTTT.

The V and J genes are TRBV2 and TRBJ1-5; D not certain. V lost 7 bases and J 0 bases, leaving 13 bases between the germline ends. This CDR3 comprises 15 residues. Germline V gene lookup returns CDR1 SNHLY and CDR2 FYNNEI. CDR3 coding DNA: TGTGCCAGCAACTTGCGGCGGTATAGCAATCAGCCCCAGCATTTT. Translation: CASNLRRYSNQPQHF.

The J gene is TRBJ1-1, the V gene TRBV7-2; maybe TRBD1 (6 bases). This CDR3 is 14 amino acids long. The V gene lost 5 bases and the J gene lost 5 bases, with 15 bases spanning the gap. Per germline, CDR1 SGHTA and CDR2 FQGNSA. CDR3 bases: TGTGCCAGCAGCCCTTCCCAGGGGCGGACTGAAGCTTTCTTT. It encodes CASSPSQGRTEAFF.